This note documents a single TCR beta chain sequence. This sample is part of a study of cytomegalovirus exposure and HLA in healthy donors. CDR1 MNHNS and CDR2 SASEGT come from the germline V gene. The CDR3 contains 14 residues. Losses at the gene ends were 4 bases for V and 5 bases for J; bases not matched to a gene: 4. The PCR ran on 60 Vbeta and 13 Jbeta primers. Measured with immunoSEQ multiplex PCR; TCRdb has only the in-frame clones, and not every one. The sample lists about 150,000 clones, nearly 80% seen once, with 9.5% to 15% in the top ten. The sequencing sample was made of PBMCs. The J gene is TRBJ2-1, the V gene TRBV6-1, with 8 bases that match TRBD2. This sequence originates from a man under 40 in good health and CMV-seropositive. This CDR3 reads CASSAGGLDNEQFF. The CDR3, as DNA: TGTGCCAGCAGTGCGGGGGGGTTGGACAATGAGCAGTTCTTC.